The TCR beta chain under discussion was sequenced for a study of blood T cell repertoires in COVID-19. About the study: Samples representing acute and convalescent COVID-19 were sourced from the United States, Italy and Spain.

Participants were placed into cohorts based on the clinical history they reported. Recovered status applied to Cohort 3 donors who had two consecutive negative PCRs. It also applied to those with clearance or with symptom resolution. In the source study's methods: Reference gene primer amplification gave nucleated cell count estimates. The table came from immunoSEQ multiplex PCR; TCRdb's copy has only in-frame clones and leaves some out. V and J calls and clone size are as listed in that table; D and trimming were resolved from the DNA. The sample includes a few hundred thousand clones, roughly 85% of them seen just once. The sequence derives from a man aged 35 to 55 who had recovered from COVID-19. Sample: PBMCs or T cells enriched from blood (not recorded which).

The CDR3 region has the DNA TGTGCCAGCAGGCGTGGACAGGGAGCCGAGCAGTACTTC. Its translation: CASRRGQGAEQYF. The chain couples TRBV28 to TRBJ2-7; 8 nucleotides align to TRBD1. The CDR3 is made up of 13 amino acids. The V gene's germline CDR1 is MDHEN and CDR2 SYDVKM. The V segment lost 6 bases and the J segment 6 bases; nucleotides outside the gene matches: 7.